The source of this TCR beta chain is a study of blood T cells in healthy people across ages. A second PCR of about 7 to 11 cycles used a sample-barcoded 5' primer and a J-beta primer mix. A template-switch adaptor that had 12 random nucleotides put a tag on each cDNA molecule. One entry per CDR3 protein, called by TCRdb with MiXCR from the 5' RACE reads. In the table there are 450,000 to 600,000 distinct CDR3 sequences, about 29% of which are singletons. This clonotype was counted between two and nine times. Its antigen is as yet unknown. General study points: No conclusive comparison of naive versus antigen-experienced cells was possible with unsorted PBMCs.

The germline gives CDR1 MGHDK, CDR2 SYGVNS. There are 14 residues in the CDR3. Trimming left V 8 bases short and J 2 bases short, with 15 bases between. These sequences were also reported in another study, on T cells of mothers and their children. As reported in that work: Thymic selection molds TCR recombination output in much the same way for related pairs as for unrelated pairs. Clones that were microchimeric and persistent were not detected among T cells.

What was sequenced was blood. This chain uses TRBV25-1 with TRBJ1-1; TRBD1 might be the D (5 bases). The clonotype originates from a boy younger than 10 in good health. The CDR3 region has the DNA TGTGCCAGCTGGGGGGGAGACGCTAACACTGAAGCTTTCTTT. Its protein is CASWGGDANTEAFF.